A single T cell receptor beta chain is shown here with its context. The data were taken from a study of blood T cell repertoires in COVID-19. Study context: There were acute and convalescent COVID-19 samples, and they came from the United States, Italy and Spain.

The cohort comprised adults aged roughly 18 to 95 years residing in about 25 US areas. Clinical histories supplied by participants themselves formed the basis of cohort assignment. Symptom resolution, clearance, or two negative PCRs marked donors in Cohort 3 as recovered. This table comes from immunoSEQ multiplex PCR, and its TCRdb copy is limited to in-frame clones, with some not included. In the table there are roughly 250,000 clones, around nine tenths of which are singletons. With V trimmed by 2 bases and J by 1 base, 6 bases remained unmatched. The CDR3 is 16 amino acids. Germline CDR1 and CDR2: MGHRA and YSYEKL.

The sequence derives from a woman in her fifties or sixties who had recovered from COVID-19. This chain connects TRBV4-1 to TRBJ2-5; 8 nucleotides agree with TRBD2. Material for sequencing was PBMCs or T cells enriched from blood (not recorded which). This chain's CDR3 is CASSQHSGIPQETQYF. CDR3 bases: TGCGCCAGCAGCCAACATAGCGGGATCCCCCAAGAGACCCAGTACTTC.